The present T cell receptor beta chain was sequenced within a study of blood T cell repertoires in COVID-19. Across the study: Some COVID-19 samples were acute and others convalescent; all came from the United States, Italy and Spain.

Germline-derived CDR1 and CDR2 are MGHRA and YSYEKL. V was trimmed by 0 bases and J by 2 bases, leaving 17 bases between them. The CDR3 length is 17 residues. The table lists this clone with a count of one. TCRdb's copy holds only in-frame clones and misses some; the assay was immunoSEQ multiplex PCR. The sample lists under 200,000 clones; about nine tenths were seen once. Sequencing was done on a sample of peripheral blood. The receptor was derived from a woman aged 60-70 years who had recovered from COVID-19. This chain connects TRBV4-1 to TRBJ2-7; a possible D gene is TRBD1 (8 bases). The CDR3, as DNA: TGCGCCAGCAGCCAAGAACTTAGGACAGGGAGGGCCTACGAGCAGTACTTC. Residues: CASSQELRTGRAYEQYF.